The 8 T cell receptor beta chains below come from one sample, sequenced in a study of post-analysis software for immune sequencing data. Study-wide points: Five or six TRBV segments appeared more often in patients than in controls, and TRBV5-6, TRBV5-1 and TRBV20-1 were among these.

Unique molecular identifiers were built into the TCR beta cDNA libraries. TCRdb fed the PCR reads into MiXCR, producing one record per CDR3 protein. The table shows fewer than 850,000 distinct CDR3 sequences, with just over 45% occurring only once. Their antigens are not known. The sequenced sample consisted of blood. Source of these receptors: a girl between 5 and 17 years old with multiple sclerosis.

Only a few counts were recorded for this clonotype. A read error may produce the germline difference seen at one junction end. The V call is TRBV5-5, the J call TRBJ2-7, with 8 bases that match TRBD2. The CDR3 sequence is 15 residues long. Germline V gene sequence: CDR1 SGHKS, CDR2 YYEKEE (reference sequence). In nucleotides, the CDR3 is TGTGCCAGCAGCTTCTCGGCGGGAGGCTCCTGCGAGCAGTACTTC. Translated, it gives CASSFSAGGSCEQYF.

This chain joins TRBV5-1 and TRBJ2-7, with D hard to call. TRBJ2-5 explains the end of the DNA better; the J call may be wrong. This CDR3 is built from 15 residues. Germline V gene sequence: CDR1 SGHRS, CDR2 YFSETQ. CDR3 protein: CASSLDWVRRETQYF. CDR3 in DNA: TGCGCCAGCAGCTTGGATTGGGTCCGGCGAGAGACCCAGTACTTC.

In nucleotides, the CDR3 is TGTGCCAGCAGCCTGGAGATCGAGACTAGCGGTTACACCTACGAGCAGTACTTC. Translating it yields CASSLEIETSGYTYEQYF. The rearrangement joins TRBV5-4 to TRBJ2-7, with 9 bases identical to TRBD2. Germline CDR1 and CDR2: SGHNT and YYREEE (reference sequence). J lost 2 bases, V lost 4 bases, and 16 bases had no gene match. This CDR3 is built from 18 residues.

V usage is TRBV27 and J usage is TRBJ2-1, with 11 bases identical to TRBD2. J lost 4 bases, V lost 7 bases, and 6 bases had no gene match. This CDR3 is built from 15 residues. Germline assignment: CDR1 MNHEY and CDR2 SMNVEV (reference sequence). In DNA, the CDR3 is TGTGCCAGCAACCTAGCGGGAGGATCTTACAATGAGCAGTTCTTC. It translates to CASNLAGGSYNEQFF.

The rearrangement uses TRBV20-1 and TRBJ2-1; TRBD2 matches 11 bases. Germline assignment: CDR1 DFQATT and CDR2 SNEGSKA (reference sequence). Trimming removed 0 bases from V and 3 bases from J; junction bases left unmatched: 19. This CDR3 has 21 amino acids. The CDR3 nucleotides read TGCAGTGCTAGAGATCTAGCGGGAGGACTTAACACAGCTATCTTCTACAATGAGCAGTTCTTC. Translation: CSARDLAGGLNTAIFYNEQFF.

This clonotype has only one observation. The chain couples TRBV3-1 to TRBJ1-2; no reliable D call. The CDR3 spans 13 residues. The germline V and J ends were trimmed by 2 bases and 4 bases, with 8 bases remaining between them. Looked up from germline, CDR1 is LGHDT and CDR2 is YNNKEL (reference sequence). CDR3 loop: CASSQKEVYGYTF. CDR3 nucleotide sequence: TGTGCCAGCAGCCAAAAGGAGGTCTATGGCTACACCTTC.

V gene TRBV7-2 combines with J gene TRBJ2-1; D is tentatively TRBD1 or TRBD2 (6 bases each). CDR3 length: 14 amino acids. Trimming stripped 2 bases from V and 5 bases from J, with 10 bases between. CDR1 is SGHTA, CDR2 FQGNSA, per germline. The CDR3 reads CASSLIRGHNEQFF. The DNA of the CDR3 is TGTGCCAGCAGCTTAATTCGGGGGCACAATGAGCAGTTCTTC.

V gene TRBV7-2 combines with J gene TRBJ2-3; D is unclear. Trimming stripped 4 bases from V and 4 bases from J, with 9 bases between. CDR1 and CDR2 from the germline V gene are SGHTA and FQGNSA. CDR3 size: 13 residues. CDR3 residues: CASSSHPADTQYF. The CDR3 DNA follows: TGTGCCAGCAGCTCCCACCCGGCAGATACGCAGTATTTT.